Below, 18 T cell receptor beta chains from the same sample are listed, as sequenced in a study of technical replicates of blood from a few donors. Sequenced by immunoSEQ multiplex PCR; TCRdb stores in-frame clones only, minus some. Of tens of thousands of clones listed, roughly 92% were seen once; the top ten hold approximately 0.4%. The sequencing sample was made of T cells isolated from PBMCs. Source of these receptors: a human donor in good health.

V usage is TRBV4-1 and J usage is TRBJ2-7; TRBD1 aligns across 7 bases. Germline CDR1 reads MGHRA; CDR2 reads YSYEKL. There are 16 residues in the CDR3. J gave up 3 bases and V 0 bases, and 8 bases lay outside the gene matches. For the CDR3, the DNA is TGCGCCAGCAGCCAAGAAGGTATAGGGGGCCTCTACGAGCAGTACTTC. Encoded protein: CASSQEGIGGLYEQYF.

The chain carries TRBV9 and TRBJ1-1, with TRBD1 matching over 9 bases. The CDR3 totals 14 residues. The V segment lost 0 bases and the J segment 11 bases; nucleotides outside the gene matches: 8. The germline V gene has CDR1 SGDLS and CDR2 YYNGEE. CDR3 loop: CASSVEGDRADAFF. DNA for the CDR3: TGTGCCAGCAGCGTAGAGGGGGACAGGGCAGATGCTTTCTTT. Drawing the rest from reference TRBV9 and TRBJ1-1, the complete variable domain is DSGVTQTPKHLITATGQRVTLRCSPRSGDLSVYWYQQSLDQGLQFLIQYYNGEERAKGNILERFSAQQFPDLHSELNLSSLELGDSALYFCASSVEGDRADAFFGQGTRLTVV.

This sequence joins TRBV7-8 and TRBJ2-2; 8 bases match TRBD2. The CDR3 contains 13 residues. V dropped 11 bases and J dropped 4; count of bases not matched to a gene: 6. CDR1 SGHVS and CDR2 FQNEAQ come from the germline V gene. The CDR3: CAASGGVTGELFF. CDR3 nucleotide sequence: TGTGCCGCCTCGGGAGGGGTCACCGGGGAGCTGTTTTTT.

This clone appeared a few times. The chain carries TRBV4-1 and TRBJ2-7, with TRBD2 as a possible D gene (6 bases). The CDR3 has 14 amino acids. The V end was cut by 1 base, the J end by 5 bases, with 12 bases between. The germline V gene has CDR1 MGHRA and CDR2 YSYEKL. The CDR3 here is CASSQGLANNEQYF. DNA for the CDR3: TGCGCCAGCAGCCAAGGTCTAGCGAATAACGAGCAGTACTTC.

On this clone: This same CDR3 is encoded by further DNA sequences in the sample. The genes are TRBV13 and TRBJ1-4, with TRBD1 matching 8 bases. The CDR3 consists of 14 residues. J was trimmed by 7 bases and V by 5 bases; bases with no gene match: 6. Germline V gene lookup returns CDR1 PRHDT and CDR2 FYEKMQ (reference sequence). The DNA of the CDR3 is TGTGCCAGCAGCCCCGGGACAGGTGGTGAAAAACTGTTTTTT. Encoded protein: CASSPGTGGEKLFF.

The chain employs TRBV5-4 and TRBJ2-3; 8 bases are shared with TRBD2. CDR1 SGHNT and CDR2 YYREEE come from the germline V gene (reference sequence). J was trimmed by 7 bases and V by 0 bases; bases with no gene match: 10. The CDR3 is 16 amino acids. As DNA, the CDR3 is TGTGCCAGCAGCTTGGAGGCCAGCGGGAGAGTAAATACGCAGTATTTT. Translated, it gives CASSLEASGRVNTQYF.

This CDR3 reads CASRGGGGLTEAFF. CDR3 DNA: TGTGCCAGCAGGGGGGGAGGGGGTTTAACTGAAGCTTTCTTT. V usage is TRBV6-5 and J usage is TRBJ1-1; perhaps TRBD1 as D (6 bases). The V end was cut by 6 bases, the J end by 5 bases, with 16 bases between. This CDR3 is built from 14 residues. The V gene's germline CDR1 is MNHEY and CDR2 SVGAGI.

This chain links TRBV11-3 with TRBJ2-1; unclear D gene. V was shortened by 4 bases and J by 0 bases, with 13 bases between the two germline ends. CDR3 length: 16 residues. The V gene's germline CDR1 is SGHNT and CDR2 YENEEA. CDR3 coding DNA: TGTGCCAGCAGCTCCTTCTCGGTGATCTCCTACAATGAGCAGTTCTTC. This translates into CASSSFSVISYNEQFF.

The rearrangement joins TRBV30 to TRBJ1-4; 7 bases align to TRBD1. This CDR3 is built from 12 residues. Germline loops: CDR1 GTSNPN, CDR2 SVGIG (reference sequence). V trimming: 7 bases; J trimming: 7 bases; junction bases outside the gene matches: 6. This chain's CDR3 is CASDRDGEKLFF. CDR3 nucleotide sequence: TGTGCCTCTGACAGGGACGGTGAAAAACTGTTTTTT.

The genes are TRBV9 and TRBJ2-7, with D unresolved. Germline V lookup: CDR1 SGDLS, CDR2 YYNGEE. Between the trimmed V and J ends, which lost 5 bases and 4 bases, there was a span of 19 bases. This CDR3 has 15 residues. The CDR3 protein is CASSIGPLLMYEQYF. The CDR3 nucleotides read TGTGCCAGCAGTATTGGGCCCCTCCTTATGTACGAGCAGTACTTC.

The rearrangement joins TRBV5-6 to TRBJ2-3, with 8 bases fitting TRBD2. Germline CDR1 and CDR2: SGHDT and YYEEEE. The CDR3 length is 13 residues. Unmatched junction bases numbered 4, after V lost 2 bases and J lost 8 bases. The CDR3 reads CASSLAGVGTQYF. CDR3 nucleotides: TGTGCCAGCAGCTTAGCGGGAGTAGGTACGCAGTATTTT.

The chain carries TRBV6-1 and TRBJ2-7, with 10 bases fitting TRBD1. Germline V lookup: CDR1 MNHNS, CDR2 SASEGT. The ends lost 5 bases at V and 3 bases at J; junction bases unmatched: 7. The length of the CDR3 is 15 residues. CDR3 region: CASSLRDRGGYEQYF. CDR3 sequence (DNA): TGTGCCAGCAGTCTCCGGGACAGGGGAGGCTACGAGCAGTACTTC.

V and J are TRBV6-5 and TRBJ2-7; D unresolved. From germline, CDR1 is MNHEY and CDR2 SVGAGI. The CDR3 has 11 residues. The V end was cut by 6 bases, the J end by 7 bases, with 10 bases between. CDR3 coding DNA: TGTGCCAGCAGCTTCCGCAGGGAGCAGTACTTC. It is translated as CASSFRREQYF.

This chain joins TRBV28 and TRBJ1-1; 9 bases are a match to TRBD1. The CDR3 contains 12 residues. The trim removed 2 bases at V and 8 bases at J, leaving 0 bases unmatched. Germline V gene data show CDR1 as MDHEN and CDR2 as SYDVKM. CDR3 coding DNA: TGTGCCAGCAGTTTAGGACAGGGGGAAGCTTTCTTT. Amino acid sequence: CASSLGQGEAFF.

The J gene is TRBJ2-2, the V gene TRBV11-3; D perhaps matches TRBD1 (6 bases). Germline lookup yields CDR1 SGHNT and CDR2 YENEEA. The CDR3 totals 14 residues. Trimming took off 1 base at V and 4 bases at J, with 7 bases between the two ends. The CDR3 DNA follows: TGTGCCAGCAGCTTAGCAGGGGTCACCGGGGAGCTGTTTTTT. Its protein product is CASSLAGVTGELFF.

J is TRBJ1-3 and V is TRBV10-3; 8 bases are a match to TRBD1. Germline V lookup: CDR1 ENHRY, CDR2 SYGVKD. The CDR3 runs to 15 residues. V lost 3 bases to trimming and J lost 1 base; unmatched junction nucleotides: 2. This CDR3 reads CAISDGQGSGNTIYF. CDR3 coding DNA: TGTGCCATCAGTGACGGACAGGGTTCTGGAAACACCATATATTTT.

The count of this clone is one. The rearrangement uses TRBV2 and TRBJ1-1; tentative D call: TRBD1 (5 bases). CDR1 and CDR2 from the germline V gene are SNHLY and FYNNEI. CDR3 length equals 13 residues. V dropped 7 bases and J dropped 2 bases, with 11 bases sitting between them. The chain's CDR3 is CASIGQTNTEAFF. The CDR3 coding sequence is TGTGCCAGCATCGGACAAACAAACACTGAAGCTTTCTTT.

The gene calls are TRBV10-2 and TRBJ2-2; 8 nucleotides match TRBD1. V lost 10 bases, J lost 0 bases, and 7 bases stayed unmatched. The CDR3 extends over 15 amino acids. The germline gives CDR1 WSHSY, CDR2 SAAADI. The CDR3 sequence is CATETGAANTGELFF. The CDR3 region has the DNA TGCGCCACCGAGACAGGGGCGGCGAACACCGGGGAGCTGTTTTTT.